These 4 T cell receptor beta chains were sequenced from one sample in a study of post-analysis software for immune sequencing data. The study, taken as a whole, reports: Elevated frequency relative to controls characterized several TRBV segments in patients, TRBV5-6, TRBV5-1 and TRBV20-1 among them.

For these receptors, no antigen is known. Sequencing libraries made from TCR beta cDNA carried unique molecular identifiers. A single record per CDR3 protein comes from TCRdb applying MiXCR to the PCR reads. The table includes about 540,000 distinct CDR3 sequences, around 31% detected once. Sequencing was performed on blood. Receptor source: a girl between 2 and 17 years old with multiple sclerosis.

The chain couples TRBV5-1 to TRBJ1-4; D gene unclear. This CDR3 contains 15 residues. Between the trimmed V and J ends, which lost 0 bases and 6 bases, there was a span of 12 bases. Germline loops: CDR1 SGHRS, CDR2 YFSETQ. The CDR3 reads CASSLGRIKDEKLFF. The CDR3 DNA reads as TGCGCCAGCAGCTTGGGGAGGATCAAGGATGAAAAACTGTTTTTT.

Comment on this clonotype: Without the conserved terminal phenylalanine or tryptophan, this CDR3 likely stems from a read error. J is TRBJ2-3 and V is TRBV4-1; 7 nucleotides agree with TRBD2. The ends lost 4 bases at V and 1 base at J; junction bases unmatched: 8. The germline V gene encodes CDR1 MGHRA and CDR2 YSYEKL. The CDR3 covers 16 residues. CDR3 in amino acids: CASSPHPRGGTDTQYV. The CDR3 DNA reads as TGCGCCAGCAGCCCCCACCCACGGGGGGGCACAGATACGCAGTATGTT.

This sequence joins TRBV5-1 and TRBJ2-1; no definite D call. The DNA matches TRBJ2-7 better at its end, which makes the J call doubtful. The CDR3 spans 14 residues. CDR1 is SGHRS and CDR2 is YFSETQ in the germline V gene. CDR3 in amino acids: CASSFSGSYNEQYF. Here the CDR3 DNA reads TGCGCCAGCAGCTTCTCTGGGTCCTACAATGAGCAGTACTTC.

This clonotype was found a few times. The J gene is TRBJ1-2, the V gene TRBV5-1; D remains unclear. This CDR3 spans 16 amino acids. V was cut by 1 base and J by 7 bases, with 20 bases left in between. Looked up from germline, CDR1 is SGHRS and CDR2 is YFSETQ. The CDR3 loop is CASSLITGLQKIGYTF. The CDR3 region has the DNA TGCGCCAGCAGCTTGATCACGGGCCTCCAAAAGATTGGCTACACCTTC.